What follows are 18 T cell receptor beta chains derived from one specimen sequenced in a study of T cell clonality in common variable immunodeficiency. Clones were read by immunoSEQ multiplex PCR, and TCRdb kept only the in-frame ones, dropping some. This repertoire holds more than 45,000 clones, and none appear only once. Input material: peripheral blood mononuclear cells. The receptors shown here come from a person between 18 and 75 years old in good health.

This clone was observed many times. Coverage ceases 3 residues before the CDR3 finishes, and the germline J gene fills in the end. The V call is TRBV6-2 or TRBV6-3, the J call TRBJ2-3; perhaps TRBD1 as D (5 bases). Germline loops: CDR1 MNHEY, CDR2 SVGEGT. Trimming took 4 bases from V and 5 from J, leaving 13 bases between them. CDR3 length: 14 amino acids. CDR3 sequence: CASSLPGSGDTQYF. The CDR3 DNA, read in part, is TGTGCCAGCAGTTTGCCAGGGTCAGGAGATACG.

This clone was found many times. From the germline J gene comes the end of the CDR3, since the read stops 3 residues before it. This sequence joins TRBV30 and TRBJ1-2; no firm D call. CDR1 is GTSNPN and CDR2 is SVGIG in the germline V gene (reference sequence). The CDR3 has 11 residues. V shed 5 bases and J shed 6 bases, with 10 bases lying between them. CDR3 DNA (partial): TGTGCCTGGGGCCCGATGAATGGC. This codes for CAWGPMNG. The whole CDR3 region reads CAWGPMNGYTF. The full variable domain, with the rest looked up from reference TRBV30 and TRBJ1-2, is SQTIHQWPATLVQPVGSPLSLECTVEGTSNPNLYWYRQAAGRGLQLLFYSVGIGQISSEVPQNLSASRPQDRQFILSSKKLLLSDSGFYLCAWGPMNGYTFGSGTRLTVV.

This clone was recorded many times. CDR3: CSVIGGNTGELFF. Partial CDR3 DNA: TGCAGCGTGATCGGGGGGAACACCGGGGAG. This sequence joins TRBV29-1 and TRBJ2-2; D perhaps matches TRBD2 (6 bases). The read comes to an end 3 residues before the CDR3 does, leaving the germline J gene to fill in the end. V shed 6 bases and J shed 1 base, with 9 bases lying between them. This CDR3 has 13 residues. Per germline, CDR1 SQVTM and CDR2 ANQGSEA.

At least ten counts were recorded for this clone. The CDR3 extends 3 residues past the end of the read, so its final part is completed from the germline J gene. This chain joins TRBV5-6 and TRBJ1-5, with D unresolved. Germline loops: CDR1 SGHDT, CDR2 YYEEEE. V lost 0 bases and J 2 bases, leaving 3 bases between the germline ends. This CDR3 is 13 amino acids long. The sequenced part of the CDR3 DNA is TGTGCCAGCAGCTTGGTAGGCAATCAGCCC. Translating it yields CASSLVGNQP. The whole CDR3 sequence is CASSLVGNQPQHF.

This clone appeared a few times. The read comes to an end 3 residues before the CDR3 does, leaving the germline J gene to fill in the end. J is TRBJ1-1 and V is TRBV19, with TRBD1 identical over 8 bases. CDR3 length equals 18 residues. The V and J ends lost 4 bases and 6 bases, in that order; junction bases with no gene match: 19. Germline V gives CDR1 LNHDA, CDR2 SQIVND (reference sequence). The CDR3 bases that were read are TGTGCCAGTAGTACCCGATGGACCGGACAGGGCACGGGGTCTGAA. The encoded protein is CASSTRWTGQGTGSE. The full CDR3 reads CASSTRWTGQGTGSEAFF.

This clone came up many times. The read ends 3 residues before the CDR3 terminus; that terminus is restored from the germline J gene. The V and J genes are TRBV6-1 and TRBJ1-4, with D uncertain. Germline CDR1 MNHNS, CDR2 SASEGT. The CDR3 is 14 residues long. The ends were cut back, 4 bases at V and 5 bases at J, with 11 bases in the middle. Partial CDR3 DNA: TGTGCCAGCAGTGGGGTAGGGCCGAATGAAAAA. This sequence encodes CASSGVGPNEK. The entire CDR3 reads CASSGVGPNEKLFF.

This clone occurred a few times. CDR3 protein: CASSYSDLQDTEAFF. CDR3 bases read: TGTGCCAGCAGTTACAGCGACTTACAGGACACTGAA. The chain couples TRBV11-2 to TRBJ1-1, with D maybe TRBD1 (5 bases). The CDR3 extends 3 residues past the end of the read, so its final part is completed from the germline J gene. V was cut by 6 bases and J by 3 bases, with 17 bases left in between. The CDR3 is 15 residues long. Germline V gene sequence: CDR1 SGHAT, CDR2 FQNNGV. Complete variable domain (other parts from reference TRBV11-2 and TRBJ1-1): EAGVAQSPRYKIIEKRQSVAFWCNPISGHATLYWYQQILGQGPKLLIQFQNNGVVDDSQLPKDRFSAERLKGVDSTLKIQPAKLEDSAVYLCASSYSDLQDTEAFFGQGTRLTVV.

With regard to this clone: The read ends 3 residues shy of where the CDR3 ends; the end is completed using the germline J gene. This chain connects TRBV7-2 to TRBJ2-4, with 7 bases aligning to TRBD1. Germline V CDR1 and CDR2: SGHTA, FQGNSA. The CDR3 sequence is 15 residues long. The CDR3 bases that were read are TGTGCCAGCAGCCGCCGGACAGGAGCTAACTATGGT. Protein product: CASSRRTGANYG. The entire CDR3 reads CASSRRTGANYGQYF.

This clone was observed many times. The read ends 3 residues early relative to the CDR3; the germline J gene fills the gap. This chain joins TRBV6-2 or TRBV6-3 and TRBJ1-2; tentative D call: TRBD1 (5 bases). The germline V gene encodes CDR1 MNHEY and CDR2 SVGEGT. The CDR3 spans 15 residues. V lost 3 bases and J lost 2, with 13 bases in between. Partial CDR3 DNA: TGTGCCAGCAGTTATCCAGGGACTTCAAACTATGGC. Translation: CASSYPGTSNYG. The complete CDR3 protein is CASSYPGTSNYGYTF.

As concerns this clone: The CDR3 end is not reached by the read, which stops 3 residues before it; the germline J gene fills it in. The V call is TRBV7-9, the J call TRBJ2-2; D may be TRBD2 (7 bases). CDR3 length: 15 residues. In germline, CDR1 is SEHNR, CDR2 FQNEAQ (reference sequence). The CDR3: CASTKGGAEEEKLFF. Partial CDR3 DNA: TGTGCCAGCACCAAAGGGGGGGCGGAGGAAGAAAAG.

This clone was seen ten or more times. At one end, the junction sequence differs from germline, possibly due to a read error. The CDR3 goes on 3 residues after the read ends, and that part is filled in from the germline J gene. The chain recombines TRBV4-2 with TRBJ1-4; TRBD1 agrees at 10 bases. CDR3 length: 15 amino acids. Germline CDR1 reads LGHNA; CDR2 reads YNFKEQ. CDR3 sequence: CASSQTDRGREKLFF. The part of the CDR3 DNA that was read is TGCGCCAGCAGCCAAACCGACAGGGGGCGGGAAAAA.

This clone showed up many times. CDR3 in amino acids: CASSFPRGETQYF. The CDR3 DNA, read in part, is TGCGCCAGCAGCTTTCCCAGGGGAGAGACC. V is TRBV5-1 and J is TRBJ2-5; tentative D call: TRBD1 (6 bases). From the germline J gene comes the end of the CDR3, since the read stops 3 residues before it. The CDR3 loop spans 13 amino acids. Per germline, CDR1 SGHRS and CDR2 YFSETQ. V was shortened by 2 bases and J by 4 bases, with 9 bases between the two germline ends.

The sample holds a few counts of this clone. It may be a read error: a sequence one base away is much more abundant. The read is 3 residues too short to cover the CDR3 end, so that end is filled in from the germline J gene. The chain employs TRBV19 and TRBJ2-5, with TRBD2 matching over 8 bases. The CDR3 totals 14 residues. Trimming took 6 bases from V and 5 from J; bases not matched to a gene: 8. Germline assignment: CDR1 LNHDA and CDR2 SQIVND (reference sequence). The CDR3 sequence is CASSGGAFAETQYF. The sequenced part of the CDR3 DNA is TGTGCCAGTAGCGGGGGGGCTTTTGCTGAGACC.

Ten or more counts support this clone. The read terminates 3 residues before the CDR3 end, so the remaining end is supplied by the germline J gene. The V gene is TRBV30, the J gene TRBJ1-4; weak D call: TRBD1 (5 bases). In germline, CDR1 is GTSNPN, CDR2 SVGIG (reference sequence). The CDR3 totals 16 residues. The DNA read from the CDR3 is TGTGCCTGGAGTGGAACCAGGGTCCCCTATAATTCACCA. Its translation is CAWSGTRVPYNSP. The CDR3 reads in full as CAWSGTRVPYNSPLFF.

Comment on this clone: The read ends 3 residues shy of where the CDR3 ends; the end is completed using the germline J gene. The chain uses TRBV30 and TRBJ1-2; no clear D. Germline V gene sequence: CDR1 GTSNPN, CDR2 SVGIG (reference sequence). This CDR3 is 14 amino acids long. The sequenced part of the CDR3 DNA is TGTGCCTGGAGTGTCTCTAGCGGCATAGACGAC. Translated: CAWSVSSGIDD. From start to end, the CDR3 is CAWSVSSGIDDYTF. The variable domain in full, with the rest retrieved from reference TRBV30 and TRBJ1-2, is SQTIHQWPATLVQPVGSPLSLECTVEGTSNPNLYWYRQAAGRGLQLLFYSVGIGQISSEVPQNLSASRPQDRQFILSSKKLLLSDSGFYLCAWSVSSGIDDYTFGSGTRLTVV.

This clone was picked up many times. The read terminates 3 residues before the CDR3 end, so the remaining end is supplied by the germline J gene. This rearrangement joins TRBV9 to TRBJ2-3, with 12 bases aligning to TRBD2. CDR1 is SGDLS, CDR2 YYNGEE, per germline. The CDR3 runs 18 residues. Losses at the gene ends were 0 bases for V and 4 bases for J; bases not matched to a gene: 9. This CDR3 reads CASSVAPLAGGRPDTQYF. The covered CDR3 bases are TGTGCCAGCAGCGTAGCCCCCCTAGCGGGGGGGCGACCAGATACG.

Many counts were recorded for this clone. The observed sequence ends 3 residues before the CDR3 terminus, with the missing tail filled in from the germline J gene. The chain employs TRBV30 and TRBJ1-1, with unresolved D. The CDR3 length is 13 residues. CDR1 is GTSNPN, CDR2 SVGIG, per germline (reference sequence). Trimming left V 3 bases short and J 1 base short, with 9 bases between. The CDR3 spells CAWRRPENTEAFF. The sequenced part of the CDR3 DNA is TGTGCCTGGAGAAGGCCAGAGAACACTGAA.

At least ten counts were recorded for this clone. A read error is possible here, since a much larger clone lies one base away. The read gets to within 3 residues of the CDR3 end, and the germline J gene fills in the rest. V is TRBV5-6 and J is TRBJ2-2; tentative D call: TRBD1 (5 bases). CDR1 is SGHDT, CDR2 YYEEEE, per germline. The CDR3 length is 15 residues. The sequenced part of the CDR3 DNA is TGTGCCAGCAGCTTGGTGCGGTCTGGGGCCAACGTG. This translates into CASSLVRSGANV. The CDR3 in its entirety is CASSLVRSGANVLFF.